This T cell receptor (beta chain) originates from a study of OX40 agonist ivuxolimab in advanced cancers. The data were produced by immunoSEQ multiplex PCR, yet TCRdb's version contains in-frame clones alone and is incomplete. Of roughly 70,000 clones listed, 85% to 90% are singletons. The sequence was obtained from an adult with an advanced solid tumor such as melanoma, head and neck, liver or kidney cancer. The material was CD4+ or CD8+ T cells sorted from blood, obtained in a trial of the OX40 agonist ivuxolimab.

For the CDR3, the DNA is TGTGCCAGCAGCTTAGGCCGGCAGTCCCCTTTTAATTCACCCCTCCACTTT. Translated, it gives CASSLGRQSPFNSPLHF. The rearrangement joins TRBV13 to TRBJ1-6; no definite D call. The V end lost 0 bases, the J end lost 6 bases, and 15 bases lay between the germline ends. This CDR3 spans 17 amino acids. CDR1 is PRHDT, CDR2 FYEKMQ, per germline (reference sequence).